This T cell receptor (beta chain) was documented in a study of blood T cell repertoires in COVID-19. Study context: The samples span acute and convalescent COVID-19 from the United States, Italy and Spain. The analysed material was cDNA or gDNA that came from T cells, B-cell-depleted T cells, or PBMCs.

Authors' methods: Quantification of nucleated cells was approximated via reference gene primer amplification. Profiling relied on immunoSEQ multiplex PCR, and the TCRdb table lists in-frame clones only, not all of them. Clone size and V and J calls were adopted from that table, with D and trimming inferred from the DNA. Here the sample spans 95,000 to 150,000 clones, more than 70% being singletons. This CDR3 comprises 16 residues. Germline loops: CDR1 PRHDT, CDR2 FYEKMQ (reference sequence). The germline V and J ends were trimmed by 2 bases and 1 base, with 13 bases remaining between them. This sequence joins TRBV13 and TRBJ2-3; D not certain. The sample comprised peripheral blood. The sequence derives from a human donor in a cohort sampled during active COVID-19. The CDR3 nucleotides read TGTGCCAGCAGCTTAACACATTCTGCGGGCACAGATACGCAGTATTTT. Residues: CASSLTHSAGTDTQYF.